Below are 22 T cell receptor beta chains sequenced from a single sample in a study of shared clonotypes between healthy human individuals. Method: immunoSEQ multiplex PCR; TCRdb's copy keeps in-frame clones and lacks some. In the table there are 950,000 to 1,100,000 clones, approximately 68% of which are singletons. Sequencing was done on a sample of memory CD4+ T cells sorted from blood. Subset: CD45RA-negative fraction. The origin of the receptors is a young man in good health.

Here the CDR3 reads CASSLGARGFHEQYF. Written as DNA, the CDR3 is TGTGCCAGCAGTTTAGGGGCCCGGGGATTCCACGAGCAGTACTTC. The chain uses TRBV27 and TRBJ2-7; either TRBD1 or TRBD2 may supply D (5 bases each). With 2 bases removed from V and 5 bases from J, the gap between germline ends came to 16 bases. The length of the CDR3 is 15 residues. Germline V gives CDR1 MNHEY, CDR2 SMNVEV (reference sequence).

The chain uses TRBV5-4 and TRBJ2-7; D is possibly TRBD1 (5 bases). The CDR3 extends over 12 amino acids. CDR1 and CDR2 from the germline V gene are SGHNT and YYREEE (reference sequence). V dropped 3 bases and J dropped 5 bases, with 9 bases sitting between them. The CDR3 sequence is CASSSPGNEQYF. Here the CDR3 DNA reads TGTGCCAGCAGCTCGCCAGGGAACGAGCAGTACTTC.

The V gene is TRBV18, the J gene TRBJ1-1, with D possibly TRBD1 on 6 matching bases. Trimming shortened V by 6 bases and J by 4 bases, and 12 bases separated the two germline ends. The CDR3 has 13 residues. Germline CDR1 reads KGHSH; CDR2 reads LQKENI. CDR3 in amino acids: CASSQKGGTEAFF. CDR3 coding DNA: TGTGCCAGCTCGCAGAAAGGGGGCACTGAAGCTTTCTTT.

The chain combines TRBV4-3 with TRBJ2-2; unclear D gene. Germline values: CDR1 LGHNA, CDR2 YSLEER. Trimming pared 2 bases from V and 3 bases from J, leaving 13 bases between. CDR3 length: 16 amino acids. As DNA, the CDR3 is TGCGCCAGCAGCCAAAACCCCGGACCTCACACCGGGGAGCTGTTTTTT. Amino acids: CASSQNPGPHTGELFF.

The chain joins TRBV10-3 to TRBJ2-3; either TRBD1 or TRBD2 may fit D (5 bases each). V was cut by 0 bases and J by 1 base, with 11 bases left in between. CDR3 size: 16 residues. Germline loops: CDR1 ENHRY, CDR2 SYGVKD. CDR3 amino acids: CAISESIGTGTDTQYF. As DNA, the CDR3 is TGTGCCATCAGTGAGTCGATAGGGACCGGCACAGATACGCAGTATTTT.

CDR3 in amino acids: CATSNSYQETQYF. As DNA, the CDR3 is TGTGCCACCAGCAACTCATACCAAGAGACCCAGTACTTC. The chain couples TRBV15 to TRBJ2-5; D is uncertain. This CDR3 region has 13 residues. Germline V gene data show CDR1 as LNHNV and CDR2 as YYDKDF (reference sequence). V was trimmed by 4 bases and J by 0 bases, leaving 6 bases between them.

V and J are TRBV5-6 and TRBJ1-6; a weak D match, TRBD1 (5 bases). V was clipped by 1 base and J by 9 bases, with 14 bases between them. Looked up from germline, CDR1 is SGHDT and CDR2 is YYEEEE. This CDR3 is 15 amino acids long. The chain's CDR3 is CASSLPPGIPSPLHF. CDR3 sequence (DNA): TGTGCCAGCAGCTTGCCCCCAGGGATTCCTTCACCCCTCCACTTT.

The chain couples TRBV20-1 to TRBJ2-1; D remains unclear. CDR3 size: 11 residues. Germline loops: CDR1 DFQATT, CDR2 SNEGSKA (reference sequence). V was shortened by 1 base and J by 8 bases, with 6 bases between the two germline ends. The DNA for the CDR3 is TGCAGTGCTAGAGGAAGGTATGAGCAGTTCTTC. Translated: CSARGRYEQFF.

CDR3 bases: TGCGCCAGCAGCTTGCAGGGGGGCACAAACACTGAAGCTTTCTTT. Its translation is CASSLQGGTNTEAFF. This rearrangement joins TRBV5-1 to TRBJ1-1; 7 bases are shared with TRBD1. This CDR3 contains 15 residues. V dropped 1 base and J dropped 2; count of bases not matched to a gene: 5. CDR1 is SGHRS, CDR2 YFSETQ, per germline.

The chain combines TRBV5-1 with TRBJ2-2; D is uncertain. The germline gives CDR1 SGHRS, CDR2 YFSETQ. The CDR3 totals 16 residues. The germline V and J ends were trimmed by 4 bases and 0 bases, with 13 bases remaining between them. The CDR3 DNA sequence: TGCGCCAGCAGCCTTAACGGGTCACCGAACACCGGGGAGCTGTTTTTT. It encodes CASSLNGSPNTGELFF.

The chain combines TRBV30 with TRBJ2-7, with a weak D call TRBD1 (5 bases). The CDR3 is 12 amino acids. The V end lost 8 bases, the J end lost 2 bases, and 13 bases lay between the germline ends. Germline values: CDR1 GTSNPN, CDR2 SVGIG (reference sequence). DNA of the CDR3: TGTGCCGGGCAGGGCAACCCCTACGAGCAGTACTTC. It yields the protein CAGQGNPYEQYF.

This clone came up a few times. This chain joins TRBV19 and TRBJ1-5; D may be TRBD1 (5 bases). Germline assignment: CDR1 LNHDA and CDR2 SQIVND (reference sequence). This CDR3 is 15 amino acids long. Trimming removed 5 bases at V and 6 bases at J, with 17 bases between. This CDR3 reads CASSPVRGARQPQHF. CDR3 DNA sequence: TGTGCCAGTAGTCCGGTGCGCGGGGCCCGTCAGCCCCAGCATTTT.

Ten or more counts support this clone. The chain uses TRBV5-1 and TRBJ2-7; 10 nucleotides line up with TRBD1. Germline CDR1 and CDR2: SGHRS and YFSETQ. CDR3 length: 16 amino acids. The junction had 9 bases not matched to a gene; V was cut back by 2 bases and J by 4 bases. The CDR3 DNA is TGCGCCAGCAGCTTCACAGCCGGGACAGGGGTTTACGAGCAGTACTTC. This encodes CASSFTAGTGVYEQYF.

The CDR3: CASSPEANYGYTF. The CDR3 DNA sequence: TGTGCCAGCAGCCCAGAAGCTAACTATGGCTACACCTTC. This chain uses TRBV5-4 with TRBJ1-2; unclear D gene. The CDR3 loop spans 13 amino acids. V lost 4 bases and J lost 0, with 7 bases in between. Germline lookup yields CDR1 SGHNT and CDR2 YYREEE (reference sequence). The variable domain in full, completed from reference TRBV5-4 and TRBJ1-2, reads ETGVTQSPTHLIKTRGQQVTLRCSSQSGHNTVSWYQQALGQGPQFIFQYYREEENGRGNFPPRFSGLQFPNYSSELNVNALELDDSALYLCASSPEANYGYTFGSGTRLTVV.

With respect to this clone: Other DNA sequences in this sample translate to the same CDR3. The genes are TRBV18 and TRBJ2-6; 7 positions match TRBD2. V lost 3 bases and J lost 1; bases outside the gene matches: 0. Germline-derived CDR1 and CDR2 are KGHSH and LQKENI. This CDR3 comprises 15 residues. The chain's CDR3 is CASSPGGSGANVLTF. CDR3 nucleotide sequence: TGTGCCAGCTCACCGGGGGGGTCTGGGGCCAACGTCCTGACTTTC.

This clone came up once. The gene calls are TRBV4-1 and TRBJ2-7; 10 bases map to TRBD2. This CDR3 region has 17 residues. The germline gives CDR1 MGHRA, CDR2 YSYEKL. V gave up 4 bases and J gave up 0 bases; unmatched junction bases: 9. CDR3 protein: CASSRDLGTSASYEQYF. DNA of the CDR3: TGCGCCAGCAGCCGGGATCTTGGGACTAGCGCCTCCTACGAGCAGTACTTC.

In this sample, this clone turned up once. The CDR3 nucleotides are TGTGCCAGCAGCTTGGCCGGGACCGCTCAGAACACTGAAGCTTTCTTT. Its translation: CASSLAGTAQNTEAFF. V is TRBV5-4 and J is TRBJ1-1, with D possibly being TRBD1 (5 bases). V lost 0 bases and J 1 base, leaving 13 bases between the germline ends. From germline, CDR1 is SGHNT and CDR2 YYREEE (reference sequence). The CDR3 sequence is 16 residues long.

The DNA for the CDR3 is TGTGCCAGCAGCTTAGACAGGGTCGAGCAGTACTTC. It encodes CASSLDRVEQYF. This chain uses TRBV7-2 with TRBJ2-7; D perhaps matches TRBD1 (6 bases). This CDR3 comprises 12 residues. V was clipped by 1 base and J by 6 bases, with 7 bases between them. Per germline, CDR1 SGHTA and CDR2 FQGNSA.

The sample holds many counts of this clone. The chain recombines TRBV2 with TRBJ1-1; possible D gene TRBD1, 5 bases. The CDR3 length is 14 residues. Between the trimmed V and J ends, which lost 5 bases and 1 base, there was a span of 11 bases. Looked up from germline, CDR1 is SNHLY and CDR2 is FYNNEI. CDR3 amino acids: CASSPLTENTEAFF. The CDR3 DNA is TGTGCCAGCAGTCCGCTGACAGAGAACACTGAAGCTTTCTTT.

The CDR3 DNA is TGTGCCAGCAGCTCGGACAGGGCCGAAGGTCAGCCCCAGCATTTT. Translated: CASSSDRAEGQPQHF. The chain recombines TRBV11-2 with TRBJ1-5; 8 nucleotides align to TRBD1. The CDR3 extends over 15 amino acids. The germline V gene has CDR1 SGHAT and CDR2 FQNNGV. With V trimmed by 4 bases and J by 6 bases, 8 bases remained unmatched. The full variable domain, in which reference TRBV11-2 and TRBJ1-5 provide the parts outside the CDR3, is EAGVAQSPRYKIIEKRQSVAFWCNPISGHATLYWYQQILGQGPKLLIQFQNNGVVDDSQLPKDRFSAERLKGVDSTLKIQPAKLEDSAVYLCASSSDRAEGQPQHFGDGTRLSIL.

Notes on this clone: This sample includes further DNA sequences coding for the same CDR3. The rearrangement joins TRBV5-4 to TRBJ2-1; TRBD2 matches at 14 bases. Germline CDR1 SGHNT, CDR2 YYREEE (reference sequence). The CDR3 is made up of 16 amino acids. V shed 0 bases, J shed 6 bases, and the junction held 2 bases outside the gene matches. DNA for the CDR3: TGTGCCAGCAGCTTGGGGACTAGCGGGGGGTTCAATGAGCAGTTCTTC. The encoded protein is CASSLGTSGGFNEQFF.

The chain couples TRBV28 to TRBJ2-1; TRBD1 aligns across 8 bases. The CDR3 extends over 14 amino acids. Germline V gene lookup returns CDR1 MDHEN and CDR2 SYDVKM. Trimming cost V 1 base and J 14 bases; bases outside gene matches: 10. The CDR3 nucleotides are TGTGCCAGCAGTTTATCCCTGGACAGGGTGTGGGAGTTCTTC. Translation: CASSLSLDRVWEFF.